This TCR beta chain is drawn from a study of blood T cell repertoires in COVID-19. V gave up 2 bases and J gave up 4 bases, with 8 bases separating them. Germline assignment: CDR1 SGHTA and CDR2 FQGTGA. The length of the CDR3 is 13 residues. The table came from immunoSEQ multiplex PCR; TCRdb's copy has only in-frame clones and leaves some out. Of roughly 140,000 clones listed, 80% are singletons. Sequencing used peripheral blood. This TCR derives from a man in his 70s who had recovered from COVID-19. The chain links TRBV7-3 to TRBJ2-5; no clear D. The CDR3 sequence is CASSLSLGETQYF. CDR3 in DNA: TGTGCCAGCAGCTTATCCCTAGGAGAGACCCAGTACTTC.